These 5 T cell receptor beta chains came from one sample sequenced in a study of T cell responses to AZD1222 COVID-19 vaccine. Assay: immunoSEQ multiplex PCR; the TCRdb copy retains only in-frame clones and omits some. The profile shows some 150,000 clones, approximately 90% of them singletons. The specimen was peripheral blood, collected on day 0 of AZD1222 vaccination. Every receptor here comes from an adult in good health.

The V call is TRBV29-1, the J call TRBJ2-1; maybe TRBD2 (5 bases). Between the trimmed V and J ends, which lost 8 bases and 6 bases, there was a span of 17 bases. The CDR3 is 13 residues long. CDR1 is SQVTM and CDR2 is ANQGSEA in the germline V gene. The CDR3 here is CSTPHPGSNEQFF. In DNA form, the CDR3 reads TGCAGCACCCCCCATCCGGGAAGCAATGAGCAGTTCTTC.

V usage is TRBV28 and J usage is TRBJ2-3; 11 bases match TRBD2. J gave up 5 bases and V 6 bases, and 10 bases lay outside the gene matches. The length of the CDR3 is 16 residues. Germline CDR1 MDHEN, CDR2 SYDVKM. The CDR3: CASSPTSGSGLDTQYF. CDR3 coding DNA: TGTGCCAGCAGCCCCACTAGCGGGAGCGGATTAGATACGCAGTATTTT.

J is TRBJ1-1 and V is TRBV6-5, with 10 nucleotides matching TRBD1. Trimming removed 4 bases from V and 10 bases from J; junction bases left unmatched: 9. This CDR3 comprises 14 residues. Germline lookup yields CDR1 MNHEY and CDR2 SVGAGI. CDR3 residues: CASSSRDRGFGAFF. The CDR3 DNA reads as TGTGCCAGCAGTTCCCGGGACAGGGGATTTGGAGCTTTCTTT.

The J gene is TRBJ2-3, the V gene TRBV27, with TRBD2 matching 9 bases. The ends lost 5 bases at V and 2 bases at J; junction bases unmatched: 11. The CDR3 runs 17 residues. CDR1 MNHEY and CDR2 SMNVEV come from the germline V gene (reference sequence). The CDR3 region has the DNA TGTGCCAGCAGTCCCTCCACCAGACTAGCGGTCACAGATACGCAGTATTTT. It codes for CASSPSTRLAVTDTQYF.

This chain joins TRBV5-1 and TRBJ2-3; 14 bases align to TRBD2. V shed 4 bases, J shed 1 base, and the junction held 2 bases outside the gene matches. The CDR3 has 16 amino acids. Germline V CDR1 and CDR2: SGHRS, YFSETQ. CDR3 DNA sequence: TGCGCCAGCAGCGCGGGACTAGCGGGAGGCACAGATACGCAGTATTTT. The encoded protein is CASSAGLAGGTDTQYF.